The source of this T cell receptor (beta chain) is a study of graft-versus-host responses after intestinal transplantation. Across the whole study: Recipients were given multivisceral, liver-intestinal, or isolated intestinal transplants. Every recipient underwent anti-thymocyte globulin induction, then tacrolimus and steroids for roughly three years.

The germline V gene has CDR1 KGHSH and CDR2 LQKENI. This CDR3 has 18 amino acids. Trimming cost V 4 bases and J 0 bases; bases outside gene matches: 10. Turning to this clone: Its antigen is undetermined.

Sequencing used immunoSEQ multiplex PCR; TCRdb keeps in-frame clones, though not all of them. The sample records 84,000 or so clones, around 90% being singletons. Study-wide findings and caveats: Among recipient marrow samples, GvH clones were found; some appeared first in ileum or blood.

This receptor was taken from a human donor who received an intestinal transplant. The sequencing used unstimulated CD4+ T cells sorted from spleen or lymph node cells, collected before intestinal transplant. The V call is TRBV18, the J call TRBJ1-3, with 9 nucleotides matching TRBD1. The CDR3 spells CASSQLTGTGISGNTIYF. In DNA form, the CDR3 reads TGTGCCAGCTCACAACTAACCGGGACAGGGATCTCTGGAAACACCATATATTTT.